The entry that follows covers one TCR beta chain sequence. Its specific antigen is unknown. The sample holds no much larger clone one base away, and base qualities are not on file. The data are from a study of shared T cell receptors in the human thymus (dated by TCRdb to the early 2020s). Regarding the complete study: The study examined how self-reactive, shared T-cell receptor alpha chains are generated in the human thymus.

The library was produced with the immunoSEQ multiplex PCR assay. Held by TCRdb, this immuneACCESS table contains in-frame sequences only and omits some clones. Under half of the omission traces to an unresolved V gene where checked; the cause of the rest is unknown. Counted in this sample were 550,000 to 800,000 clones; 75% to 90% of them appeared once. The ten largest clones capture roughly 0.01% of the sample. This sample also belongs to another study, concerning human thymus T cells. As noted in the second study: Immunologically healthy infants undergoing open corrective cardiac surgery for congenital heart defects in Finland were used as donors. Thymus tissue was obtained as surgical resects removed during corrective cardiac surgery. Both the thymic and the peripheral blood repertoires appeared to show biased V and J gene segment usage. The related research found that thymic TCR repertoires overlapped highly between unrelated individuals. The study described the TCR alpha and beta repertoires in about eight infant thymus samples and a few matching peripheral blood samples. Donor ages ranging from about 6 to 250 days were recorded, and more than five male and two female infants were included in the cohort. Thymocytes were mechanically released from the tissue and were stored as pellets of roughly 9-33 million cells at -70 degrees C. A QIAsymphony instrument was used to extract genomic DNA from the frozen cell pellets. Using the immunoSEQ multiplex PCR assay, the TCRB and TCRAD loci were amplified from a standardized quantity of quality-controlled genomic DNA. The amplicons covered the V(D)J region and were long enough to include the CDR3 and to identify the V and J genes. The amplicons were sequenced on an Illumina platform via the commercial immunoSEQ service. Primer bias and sequencing errors were corrected using previously described methods, and TCRAD and TCRB definitions followed the IMGT database. Repertoires were analysed with immunoSEQ Analyzer 3.0 and VDJTools, covering basic statistics, V/J segment usage, diversity estimates, rarefaction and pairwise overlap. To estimate diversity, the Chao1, ChaoE, Efron-Thisted, Shannon and inverse Simpson indices were applied, and diversity was also estimated on datasets down-sampled to the smallest sample. Repertoire overlap used strict matching of CDR3 nucleotide sequence, V gene and J gene, with Jaccard-based multidimensional scaling clustering. On average, thymus samples yielded 650,000 to 1,000,000 unique TCRB clonotypes, whereas blood samples yielded roughly 80,000.

The sequence derives from a girl under three years old with a congenital heart defect. Donor details come from another sample of the same person, matched by shared clones. The sequenced material came from thymocytes.

The CDR3 loop reads CASSQGEQTEAFF. The DNA sequence is TGTGCCAGCAGCCAGGGGGAACAGACTGAAGCTTTCTTT. The receptor chain draws on TRBV5-6 and TRBJ1-1; 7 bases in the junction line up with TRBD1. Reading from cysteine to phenylalanine, the CDR3 counts 13 amino acids. Left in the record is the CDR3 DNA by itself, 39 bases read in frame from the first base. The germline V gene gives CDR1 as SGHDT and CDR2 as YYEEEE. Clipping removes 4 bases from V and 5 bases from J, with 5 as the unmatched junction base count.